These 4 T cell receptor beta chains were sequenced from one sample in a study of regulatory T cells in long-lasting Graves disease. Time point indicated: persistent/refractory GD, antithyroid drugs over 5 years with positive TRAb. Following extraction of RNA from PBMCs, that RNA was used to make the TCR library. CDR3 regions were amplified by Arm-PCR using iRepertoire HTBI primers to build TCR beta libraries. TCRdb fed the multiplex PCR reads into MiXCR, producing one record per CDR3 protein. The sample has roughly 430,000 distinct CDR3 sequences; 21% are singletons. Sequenced here: peripheral blood mononuclear cells (PBMCs), sampled when the disease was refractory, from a patient treated with antithyroid drugs. These receptors originate from a female donor with Graves disease.

The chain employs TRBV12-3 or TRBV12-4 and TRBJ2-1; a possible D gene is TRBD2 (5 bases). Trimming shortened V by 6 bases and J by 7 bases, and 13 bases separated the two germline ends. The CDR3 spans 13 residues. CDR3 sequence reads: CASRVGRGNEQFF. CDR3 coding DNA: TGTGCCAGCAGGGTTGGGCGCGGGAATGAGCAGTTCTTC.

The chain has TRBV7-2 and TRBJ2-3; 7 nucleotides agree with TRBD2. J gave up 1 base and V 6 bases, and 7 bases lay outside the gene matches. The CDR3 length is 15 residues. Looked up from germline, CDR1 is SGHTA and CDR2 is FQGNSA. CDR3 amino acids: CASRNPAGGTDTQYF. The DNA for the CDR3 is TGTGCCAGCAGAAACCCGGCGGGAGGCACAGATACGCAGTATTTT.

Regarding this clonotype: The junction and the germline gene differ at one end; a read error may be behind it. The chain joins TRBV18 to TRBJ2-5; TRBD1 agrees at 9 bases. CDR3 length: 14 residues. Germline CDR1 KGHSH, CDR2 LQKENI. The chain's CDR3 is CAGSPLDRGEAQYF. The DNA of the CDR3 is TGTGCCGGCTCACCATTGGACAGGGGAGAGGCCCAGTACTTC.

This clonotype was recorded many times. The CDR3 here is CATMQDSQETQYF. Here the CDR3 DNA reads TGTGCCACCATGCAGGACAGCCAAGAGACCCAGTACTTC. The V call is TRBV15, the J call TRBJ2-5; TRBD1 might be the D (6 bases). The CDR3 runs 13 residues. The ends were cut back, 7 bases at V and 1 base at J, with 10 bases in the middle. The germline CDR1 and CDR2 sequences are LNHNV and YYDKDF (reference sequence).